This T cell receptor (beta chain) is drawn from a study of CD8 T cells in Susac syndrome. Overall study findings and caveats: Individuals included in the TCR sequencing and HLA analysis were acknowledged by the study to be relatively few in number.

The RNA input was 0.5 to 1 ug, and it was reverse transcribed with random hexamers. Amplification of TCR beta CDR3 was carried out by immunoSEQ multiplex PCR, which covered 54 Vbeta and 13 Jbeta segments. Via MiXCR, TCRdb re-called the immunoSEQ multiplex PCR reads, giving one row per CDR3 protein. The top ten hold 0.075% to 0.09% of the sample, which has 130,000 to 150,000 distinct CDR3 sequences, 94% seen once. Sequencing of TCR beta, carried out with a high-throughput approach, was applied to CD8+ and CD4+ T cells from the blood. Negative isolation was used for CD8+ and CD4+ T cells, and FACS enrichment was applied to TEMRA cells. Trimming took 4 bases from V and 0 from J; bases not matched to a gene: 5. CDR1 and CDR2 from the germline V gene are SGHNT and YYREEE (reference sequence). CDR3 length: 16 residues. As for this clonotype: Its matching antigen is unknown.

This chain joins TRBV5-4 and TRBJ1-3, with 9 nucleotides matching TRBD1. The sequence derives from a human donor in good health. Sequenced: CD4+ T cells from PBMCs. The CDR3 nucleotides read TGTGCCAGCAGCCGCCGGGACAGGGTCTCTGGAAACACCATATATTTT. It translates to CASSRRDRVSGNTIYF.